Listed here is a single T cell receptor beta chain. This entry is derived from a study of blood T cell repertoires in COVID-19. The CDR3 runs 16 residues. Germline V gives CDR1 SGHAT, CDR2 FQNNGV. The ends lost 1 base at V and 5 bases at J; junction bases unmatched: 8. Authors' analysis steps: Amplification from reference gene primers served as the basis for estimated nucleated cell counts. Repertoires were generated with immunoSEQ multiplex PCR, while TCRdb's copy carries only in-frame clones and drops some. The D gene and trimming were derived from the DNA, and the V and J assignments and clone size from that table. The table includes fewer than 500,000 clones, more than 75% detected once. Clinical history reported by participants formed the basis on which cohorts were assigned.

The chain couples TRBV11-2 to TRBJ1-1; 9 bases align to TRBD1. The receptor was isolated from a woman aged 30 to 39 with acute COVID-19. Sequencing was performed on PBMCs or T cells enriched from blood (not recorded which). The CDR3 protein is CASSLALGQGTTEAFF. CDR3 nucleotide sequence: TGTGCCAGCAGCTTAGCGCTCGGACAGGGGACAACTGAAGCTTTCTTT.